This T cell receptor (beta chain) was sequenced in a study of early T cells in non-severe SARS-CoV-2 infection. The length of the CDR3 is 13 residues. V lost 3 bases, J lost 8 bases, and 13 bases lay in between. The library protocol tagged individual cDNA molecules with unique molecular identifiers. From the 5' RACE reads, TCRdb called clonotypes with MiXCR, one entry per CDR3 protein. There are tens of thousands of distinct CDR3 sequences in the sample; around 11% occur only once, and less than 3.5% lies in the top ten. The chain combines TRBV12-3 or TRBV12-4 with TRBJ1-1, with a weak D call TRBD1 (6 bases). Specimen: whole blood, collected at baseline. This TCR came from an adult who was a healthcare worker with PCR-confirmed SARS-CoV-2 infection or an uninfected control (not recorded which). CDR3 protein: CASSFTGASEAFF. The CDR3 DNA reads TGTGCCAGCAGTTTCACGGGGGCCAGCGAAGCTTTCTTT.